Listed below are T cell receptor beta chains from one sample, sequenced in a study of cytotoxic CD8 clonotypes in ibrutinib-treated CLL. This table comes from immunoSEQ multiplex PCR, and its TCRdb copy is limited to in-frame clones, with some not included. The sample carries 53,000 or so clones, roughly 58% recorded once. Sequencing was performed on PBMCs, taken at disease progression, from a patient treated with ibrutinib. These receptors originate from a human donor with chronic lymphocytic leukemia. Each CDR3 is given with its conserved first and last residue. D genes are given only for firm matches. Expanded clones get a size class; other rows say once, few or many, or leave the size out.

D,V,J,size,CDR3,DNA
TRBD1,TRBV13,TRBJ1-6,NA,CATRDRANSPLHF,TGTGCCACCCGGGACAGGGCCAATTCACCCCTCCACTTT
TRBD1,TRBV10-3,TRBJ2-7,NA,CAISESRGQEQYF,TGTGCCATCAGTGAGTCTAGGGGGCAAGAGCAGTACTTC
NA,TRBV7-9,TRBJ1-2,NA,CASSFHHRDGGYTF,TGTGCCAGCAGCTTTCATCACAGGGACGGCGGCTACACCTTC
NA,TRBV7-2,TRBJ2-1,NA,CASTSLGSSYNEQFF,TGTGCCAGCACTTCGCTCGGGAGCTCCTACAATGAGCAGTTCTTC
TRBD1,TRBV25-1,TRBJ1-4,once,CASSVDRGQGKLFF,TGTGCCAGCAGTGTGGACAGGGGGCAGGGAAAACTGTTTTTT
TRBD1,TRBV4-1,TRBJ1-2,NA,CASSQNDRGNYGYTF,TGCGCCAGCAGCCAGAACGACAGGGGTAACTATGGCTACACCTTC
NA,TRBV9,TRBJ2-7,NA,CASSVVARTYEQYF,TGTGCCAGCAGCGTAGTTGCCAGGACCTACGAGCAGTACTTC
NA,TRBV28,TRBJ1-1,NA,CASSLRFVEAFF,TGTGCCAGCAGTCTACGATTCGTTGAAGCTTTCTTT
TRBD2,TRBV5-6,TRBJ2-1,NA,CASSLARTSGGLNEQFF,TGTGCCAGCAGCTTGGCCCGGACTAGCGGGGGTTTGAATGAGCAGTTCTTC
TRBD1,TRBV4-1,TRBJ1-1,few,CASSRYRGRDTEAFF,TGCGCCAGCAGCCGCTACAGGGGTAGGGACACTGAAGCTTTCTTT
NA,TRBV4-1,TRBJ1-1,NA,CASSHPDHGRNTEAFF,TGCGCCAGCAGCCACCCGGATCACGGGAGAAACACTGAAGCTTTCTTT
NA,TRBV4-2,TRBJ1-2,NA,CASSQETAANYGYTF,TGTGCCAGCAGCCAAGAGACGGCCGCTAACTATGGCTACACCTTC
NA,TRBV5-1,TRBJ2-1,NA,CASSQEGGEQFF,TGCGCCAGCAGCCAGGAGGGGGGTGAGCAGTTCTTC
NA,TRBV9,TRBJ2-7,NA,CASSVRVNYEQYF,TGTGCCAGCAGCGTTAGGGTGAACTACGAGCAGTACTTC
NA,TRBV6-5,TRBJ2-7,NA,CASKMGTGLGEQYF,TGTGCCAGCAAAATGGGGACCGGCTTGGGCGAGCAGTACTTC
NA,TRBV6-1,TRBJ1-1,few,CASSEVAMNTEAFF,TGTGCCAGCAGTGAAGTAGCCATGAACACTGAAGCTTTCTTT
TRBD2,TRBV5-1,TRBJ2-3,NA,CASSPGGLAADTQYF,TGCGCCAGCAGCCCGGGAGGGCTAGCGGCAGATACGCAGTATTTT
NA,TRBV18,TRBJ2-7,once,CASSPQSGVSYEQYF,TGTGCCAGCTCACCACAATCAGGGGTTTCCTACGAGCAGTACTTC
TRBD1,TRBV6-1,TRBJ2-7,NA,CASSEVGTGAYEQYF,TGTGCCAGCAGTGAAGTAGGGACAGGGGCCTACGAGCAGTACTTC
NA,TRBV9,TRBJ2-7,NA,CASSVGQTYEQYF,TGTGCCAGCAGCGTAGGGCAGACCTACGAGCAGTACTTC
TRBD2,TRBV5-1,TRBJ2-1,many,CASSLAGLAGGNEQFF,TGCGCCAGCAGCTTGGCGGGACTAGCAGGTGGGAATGAGCAGTTCTTC
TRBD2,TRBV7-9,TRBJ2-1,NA,CASSGLAGGYNEQFF,TGTGCCAGCAGCGGTCTAGCGGGGGGCTACAATGAGCAGTTCTTC
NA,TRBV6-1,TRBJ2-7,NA,CACEAYEQYF,TGTGCCTGCGAGGCCTACGAGCAGTACTTC
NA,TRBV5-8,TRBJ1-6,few,CASSSAGSSYNSPLHF,TGTGCCAGCAGCTCTGCCGGGAGCTCCTATAATTCACCCCTCCACTTT
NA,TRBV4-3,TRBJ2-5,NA,CASSQKRGGESQETQYF,TGCGCCAGCAGCCAGAAGAGGGGGGGGGAAAGTCAAGAGACCCAGTACTTC
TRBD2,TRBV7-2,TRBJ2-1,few,CASSYPTSGGYNEQFF,TGTGCCAGCAGCTACCCGACTAGCGGGGGGTACAATGAGCAGTTCTTC
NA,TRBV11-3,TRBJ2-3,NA,CASSLRPSTDTQYF,TGTGCCAGCAGCTTACGCCCGAGCACAGATACGCAGTATTTT